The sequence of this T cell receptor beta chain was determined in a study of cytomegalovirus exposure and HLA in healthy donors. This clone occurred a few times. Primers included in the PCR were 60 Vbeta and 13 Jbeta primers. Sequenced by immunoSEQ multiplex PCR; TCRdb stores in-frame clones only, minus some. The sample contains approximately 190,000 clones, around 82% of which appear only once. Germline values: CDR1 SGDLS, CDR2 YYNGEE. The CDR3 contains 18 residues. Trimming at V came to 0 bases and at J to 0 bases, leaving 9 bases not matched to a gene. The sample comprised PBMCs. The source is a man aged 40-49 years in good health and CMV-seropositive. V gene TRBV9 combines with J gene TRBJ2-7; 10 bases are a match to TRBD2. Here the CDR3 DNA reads TGTGCCAGCAGCGTAGGTCCTAGCGGGAGCCAAAGCTCCTACGAGCAGTACTTC. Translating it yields CASSVGPSGSQSSYEQYF.